This is a list of T cell receptor beta chains from one sample in a study of T cell repertoires in cytomegalovirus infection. TCRdb called the reads again in MiXCR, with one record for every CDR3 protein. The repertoire has approximately 320,000 distinct CDR3 sequences, 8% to 10% of them found once; the top ten carry approximately 4.7%. Sequenced material: PBMCs. The receptors were sampled from a human donor in good health (CMV status not recorded). Some clones in this sample may be carry-over from other donors' samples. The conserved cysteine and the conserved F or W are not part of the CDR3 here. The order of the fields is V gene, J gene, D gene, CDR3 protein. D genes are given only for firm matches.

TRBV7-2	TRBJ1-2	TRBD1	ASSEPDRGPGYGYT
TRBV7-9	TRBJ2-1	NA	AGRGGSYNEQF
TRBV12-3/TRBV12-4	TRBJ2-7	TRBD1	ASSLYGTGDYEQY
TRBV7-9	TRBJ1-2	NA	ASSLKPFYGYT
TRBV7-2	TRBJ2-1	TRBD2	ASSQRTSGVGGLVGQF
TRBV7-2	TRBJ2-3	NA	ASSLVLAGSPHDTQY
TRBV7-2	TRBJ1-4	NA	ASSFQGIGEKLF
TRBV7-2	TRBJ2-2	TRBD2	ASSLEGGRGVTGELF
TRBV6-2/TRBV6-3	TRBJ1-2	NA	ASSKTGHLYGYT
TRBV7-2	TRBJ2-2	TRBD2	ASSRREGGTGELF
TRBV7-2	TRBJ2-7	TRBD2	ASSLWTSGAGGEQY
TRBV28	TRBJ1-1	NA	ASSLSAGTGLSAEAF
TRBV7-8	TRBJ2-7	TRBD1	ASSSSRRQGPYEQY
TRBV11-3	TRBJ2-2	NA	ASSLKIAGGTGELF
TRBV4-2	TRBJ1-1	NA	ASSQEVTGARDTEAF
TRBV14	TRBJ1-1	NA	ASSHLGGNTEAF
TRBV7-6	TRBJ2-2	NA	ASSLLRNTGELF
TRBV19	TRBJ2-5	NA	ASSMSRETQY
TRBV7-9	TRBJ2-1	TRBD2	ASSLTSGDSYNEQF
TRBV12-3/TRBV12-4	TRBJ2-7	NA	ASSSPEELYEQY
TRBV6-2/TRBV6-3	TRBJ2-1	TRBD1	ASNPFRGSSYNEQF
TRBV6-2/TRBV6-3	TRBJ2-2	NA	ASSYSTVNTGELF
TRBV7-2	TRBJ2-3	TRBD2	ASSAQAVAGGHSTDTQY
TRBV4-1	TRBJ1-1	NA	ASSQGQGPGREAF
TRBV10-3	TRBJ2-5	NA	AISESGGVYETQY
TRBV4-3	TRBJ2-7	NA	ASSLAEGGDYYEQY
TRBV10-3	TRBJ1-3	NA	ASALGRETGNTIY
TRBV12-3/TRBV12-4	TRBJ2-3	TRBD2	ASSIRGVRNHTSTDTQY